These T cell receptor beta chains were read from a single sample in a study of metastatic and nonmetastatic thyroid tumors. MiXCR re-clonotyped the PCR reads for TCRdb. Of 13,000 or so clones listed, 25% to 30% are singletons. Sequenced sample: blood. These receptor sequences come from a female donor with papillary thyroid cancer or a benign thyroid nodule (not recorded which). Some clones in this sample may be carry-over from other donors' samples. Both conserved end residues are part of each CDR3. Fields, in order: CDR3 length, clone size, J gene, D gene, V gene, CDR3 DNA, CDR3 protein. A D gene is named only where the DNA matches it firmly. Expanded clones get a size class; other rows say once, few or many, or leave the size out.

17,medium-sized,TRBJ2-7,TRBD1,TRBV5-1,TGCGCCAGCAGCTCTGCTTTCACCGGGACAGGGGGCCACGAGCAGTACTTC,CASSSAFTGTGGHEQYF
16,once,TRBJ2-1,NA,TRBV11-2,TGTGCCAGCAGTAGAATCGGGGCGAGCTCCTACAATGAGCAGTTCTTC,CASSRIGASSYNEQFF
14,many,TRBJ2-5,NA,TRBV7-9,TGTGCCAGCAGCCAACAGGGCTCCCAAGAGACCCAGTACTTC,CASSQQGSQETQYF
13,NA,TRBJ1-1,TRBD1,TRBV6-1,TGTGCCAGAAGCCTAGACAGGGGCACTGAAGCTTTCTTT,CARSLDRGTEAFF
13,medium-sized,TRBJ2-7,TRBD1,TRBV11-2,TGTGCCAGCAGCTTAGGGACAGGGGGCGCGCAGTACTTC,CASSLGTGGAQYF
14,many,TRBJ1-5,TRBD1,TRBV20-1,TGCAGTGCCGGGGGACAGGGTGGGGGTCAGCCCCAGCATTTT,CSAGGQGGGQPQHF
11,NA,TRBJ2-3,NA,TRBV15,TGTGCCACAGGAGAATCCGGTACGCAATATTTT,CATGESGTQYF
18,once,TRBJ2-3,TRBD2,TRBV18,TGTGCCAGCTCACCAAGTGTAGGACTAGCGCACAGCACAGATACGCAGTATTTT,CASSPSVGLAHSTDTQYF
14,NA,TRBJ2-7,TRBD1,TRBV28,TGTGCCAGCAGTTCGGGACAGGGGGCCTACGAGCAGTACTTC,CASSSGQGAYEQYF
15,medium-sized,TRBJ2-7,NA,TRBV5-1,TGCGCCAGCAGCCGCGGAGGGACGGCGACCTACGAGCAGTACTTC,CASSRGGTATYEQYF
13,NA,TRBJ2-3,TRBD2,TRBV20-1,TGCAGTGCTATGGGACTAGCGATAGATACTCAGTATTTT,CSAMGLAIDTQYF
16,many,TRBJ2-1,NA,TRBV20-1,TGCAGTGCTAGAGATTTATCGGCGCCCCGGTACAATGAGCAGTTCTTC,CSARDLSAPRYNEQFF
14,few,TRBJ2-2,NA,TRBV12-3/TRBV12-4,TGTGCCAGCAGCCCCCTAGCGAACACCGGGGAGCTGTTTTTT,CASSPLANTGELFF
14,medium-sized,TRBJ1-2,NA,TRBV7-2,TGTGCCAGCACCGGGGACGGAGATAACTATGGCTACACCTTC,CASTGDGDNYGYTF
15,NA,TRBJ2-1,TRBD1,TRBV4-1,TGCGCCAGCAGCCCCCGGGTGAGGGGGCTCAAAGAGCAGTTCTTC,CASSPRVRGLKEQFF
14,medium-sized,TRBJ1-3,TRBD1,TRBV6-1,TGTGCCAGCAGTGCTAGACAGGGTCGAAACACCATATATTTT,CASSARQGRNTIYF
15,NA,TRBJ2-7,TRBD2,TRBV4-1,TGCGCCAGCAGCCTTATGACGGGAGGGCCTAGCGAGCAGTACTTC,CASSLMTGGPSEQYF
15,many,TRBJ1-1,NA,TRBV3-1,TGTGCCAGCAGCTACACAGGCTCCCCGAACACTGAAGCTTTCTTT,CASSYTGSPNTEAFF
11,few,TRBJ2-7,NA,TRBV12-3/TRBV12-4,TGTTCCAGCAGTAACCGACAGTATCAGTACTTC,CSSSNRQYQYF
16,NA,TRBJ2-7,TRBD1,TRBV20-1,TGCAGTGCTATTGCAACGACCGGGACAGGGGGCATCCAGCAGTACTTC,CSAIATTGTGGIQQYF
12,NA,TRBJ2-7,NA,TRBV7-9,TGTGCCAGCAGCTCCAGGGACCACGAGCAGTACTTC,CASSSRDHEQYF
14,NA,TRBJ2-3,NA,TRBV7-2,TGTGCCAGCAGCTTCAATTCTCAGGGAGATACGCAGTATTTT,CASSFNSQGDTQYF
15,medium-sized,TRBJ2-2,TRBD1,TRBV5-1,TGCGCCAGCAGCTTGGGTATCAGGGGGACCGGGGAGCTGTTTTTT,CASSLGIRGTGELFF
10,NA,TRBJ1-2,NA,TRBV12-3/TRBV12-4,TGTGCCAGCAGCGGTTATGGCTACACCTTC,CASSGYGYTF
16,NA,TRBJ2-7,TRBD2,TRBV6-1,TGTACCAGCAGTGAAATCGGACTAGCGGGGTTCTACGAGCAGTACTTC,CTSSEIGLAGFYEQYF
17,NA,TRBJ2-1,NA,TRBV24-1,TGTGCCACCAGTGATCCCCAGCGGAATAAGGGCTACAATGAGCAGTTCTTC,CATSDPQRNKGYNEQFF
14,NA,TRBJ2-2,NA,TRBV4-3,TGCGCCAGCAGCCTCTCCCGGATCACCGGGGAGCTGGTATTT,CASSLSRITGELVF
15,NA,TRBJ2-3,NA,TRBV2,TGTGCCAGCAGGGGACCTTCGCGTAGCACAGATACGCAGTATTTT,CASRGPSRSTDTQYF
13,medium-sized,TRBJ1-1,NA,TRBV6-2/TRBV6-3,TGTGCCAGCAGTTTGGAGACCGTCCTCAAGGCTTTCTTT,CASSLETVLKAFF
14,many,TRBJ2-1,NA,TRBV10-1,TGCGCCAGCAGTGAGCGCCGCTTAACGAGAGAGCAGTTCTTC,CASSERRLTREQFF
14,many,TRBJ1-4,NA,TRBV7-9,TGTGCCAGCAGCTCGGACAGCCACGGGGAAAAACTGTTTTTT,CASSSDSHGEKLFF
15,medium-sized,TRBJ1-1,NA,TRBV9,TGTGCCAGCAGCGTAGATGGGACATTGAACACTGAAGCTTTCTTT,CASSVDGTLNTEAFF
13,few,TRBJ2-7,TRBD1,TRBV6-5,TGTGCCAGCAGCCCTCTACAGGGGGACGAGCAGTACTTC,CASSPLQGDEQYF
14,many,TRBJ2-5,NA,TRBV5-4,TGTGCCAGCAGTTCGGGGACTTTCCAAGAGACCCAGTACTTC,CASSSGTFQETQYF
16,medium-sized,TRBJ2-1,TRBD1,TRBV27,TGTGCCAGCAGTTCTAGGACAGGGAGCTCCTACAATGAGCAGTTCTTC,CASSSRTGSSYNEQFF
16,many,TRBJ2-4,NA,TRBV28,TGTGCCAGCAGTTCAAGGGCAGTAGGAGCCAAAAACATTCAGTACTTC,CASSSRAVGAKNIQYF
13,NA,TRBJ1-1,NA,TRBV20-1,TGCAGTCCTACGACAGGAGTGAACACTGAAGCTTTCTTT,CSPTTGVNTEAFF
16,NA,TRBJ2-1,NA,TRBV11-2,TGTGCCAGCAGCTCCGGGGGCGGGGGATCCTACAATGAGCAGTTCTTC,CASSSGGGGSYNEQFF
17,NA,TRBJ2-1,TRBD1,TRBV11-2,TGTGCCAGCAGCACTTTCCCCGGGACAGGGCCCAACAATGAGCAGTTCTTC,CASSTFPGTGPNNEQFF
14,medium-sized,TRBJ1-6,TRBD1,TRBV28,TGTGCCAGCAGTTTGAGGACAGGGGAATCACCCCTCCACTTT,CASSLRTGESPLHF
16,NA,TRBJ2-2,TRBD1,TRBV5-1,TGCGCCAGCAGCTCCGCCCAGACAGGGGCGGTCGGGGAGCTGTTTTTT,CASSSAQTGAVGELFF
13,NA,TRBJ2-7,NA,TRBV6-1,TGTGCCAGCAGTGAAACCCCAACTACAGAGCAGTACTTC,CASSETPTTEQYF
15,once,TRBJ2-7,TRBD2,TRBV11-3,TGTCCCAGCAGCGCGCCGCGGCTAGCGGGATACGAGCAGTACTTC,CPSSAPRLAGYEQYF
14,NA,TRBJ2-7,TRBD2,TRBV20-1,TGCAGTGCTAGAGAACTAGCGGGGTCCTACGAGCAGTACTTC,CSARELAGSYEQYF
15,NA,TRBJ1-6,NA,TRBV11-2,TGTGCCAGCAGCTTAGGGGGACATTTAAATTCACCCCTCCACTTT,CASSLGGHLNSPLHF
14,few,TRBJ1-1,NA,TRBV29-1,TGCAGCGTTCTTGAACAGTCAATGAACACTGAAGCTTTCTTT,CSVLEQSMNTEAFF
13,few,TRBJ1-2,NA,TRBV15,TGTGCCACCAGTGGGACCCTGACGAGGAGCTACACCTTC,CATSGTLTRSYTF
15,medium-sized,TRBJ2-7,NA,TRBV5-1,TGCGCCAGCAGCTTGGGAACTTACGAAATCTACGAGCAGTACTTC,CASSLGTYEIYEQYF
15,NA,TRBJ1-4,TRBD1,TRBV6-5,TGTGCCAGCAGTTACGCCGGGACAGTTAATGAAAAACTGTTTTTT,CASSYAGTVNEKLFF
15,NA,TRBJ1-3,NA,TRBV7-2,TGTGCCAGCAGCCCGATTCCGGTTTCTGGAAACACCATATATTTT,CASSPIPVSGNTIYF
16,medium-sized,TRBJ2-7,TRBD1,TRBV27,TGTGCCAGCAGTCGCATTGGGACAGGGAGCTCCTACGAGCAGTACTTC,CASSRIGTGSSYEQYF